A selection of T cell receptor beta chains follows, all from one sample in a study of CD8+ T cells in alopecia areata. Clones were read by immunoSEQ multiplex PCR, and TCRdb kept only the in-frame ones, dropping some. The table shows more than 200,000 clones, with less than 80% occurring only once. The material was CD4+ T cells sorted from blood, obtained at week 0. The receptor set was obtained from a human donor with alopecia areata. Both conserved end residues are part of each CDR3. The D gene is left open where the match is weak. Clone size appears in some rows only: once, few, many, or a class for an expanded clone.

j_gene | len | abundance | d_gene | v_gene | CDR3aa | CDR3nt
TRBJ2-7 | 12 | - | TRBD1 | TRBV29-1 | CSAGTGRYEQYF | TGCAGCGCCGGGACAGGGAGATACGAGCAGTACTTC
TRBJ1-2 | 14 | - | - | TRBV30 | CAWSVPPGVSGYTF | TGTGCCTGGAGTGTACCCCCGGGGGTATCTGGCTACACCTTC
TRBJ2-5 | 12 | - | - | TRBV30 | CAWSPKAETQYF | TGTGCCTGGAGCCCTAAGGCGGAGACCCAGTACTTC
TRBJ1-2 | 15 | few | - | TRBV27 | CASSFSSGGGRGYTF | TGTGCCAGCAGTTTCTCCTCCGGGGGGGGACGTGGCTACACCTTC
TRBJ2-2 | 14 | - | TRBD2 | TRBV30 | CASGGMGNTGELFF | TGTGCCTCCGGGGGGATGGGGAACACCGGGGAGCTGTTTTTT
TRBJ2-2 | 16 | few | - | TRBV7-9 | CASSSFSGRHTGELFF | TGTGCCAGCAGCTCCTTCTCGGGCCGGCACACCGGGGAGCTGTTTTTT
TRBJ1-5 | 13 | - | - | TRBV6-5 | CASTQGRNQPQHF | TGTGCCAGCACCCAAGGACGCAATCAGCCCCAGCATTTT
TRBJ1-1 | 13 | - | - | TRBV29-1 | CSDKGRVDTEAFF | TGCAGCGACAAAGGACGGGTGGACACTGAAGCTTTCTTT
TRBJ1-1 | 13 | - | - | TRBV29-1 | CSVAGTLNTEAFF | TGCAGCGTCGCCGGGACACTCAACACTGAAGCTTTCTTT
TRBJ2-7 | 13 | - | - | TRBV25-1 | CASKAGVAYEQYF | TGTGCCAGCAAGGCAGGGGTTGCCTACGAGCAGTACTTC
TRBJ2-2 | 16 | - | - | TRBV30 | CAWSGYGGQNTGELFF | TGTGCCTGGAGTGGTTATGGGGGGCAGAACACCGGGGAGCTGTTTTTT
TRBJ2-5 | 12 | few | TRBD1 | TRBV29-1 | CSARTGLETQYF | TGCAGCGCTCGGACAGGCTTGGAGACCCAGTACTTC
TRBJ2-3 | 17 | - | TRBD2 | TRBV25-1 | CASSGTSGGPPWDTQYF | TGTGCCAGCAGTGGGACTAGCGGGGGCCCTCCCTGGGATACGCAGTATTTT
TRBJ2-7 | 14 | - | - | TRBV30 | CAWSVRVPTYEQYF | TGTGCCTGGAGTGTACGGGTCCCTACCTACGAGCAGTACTTC
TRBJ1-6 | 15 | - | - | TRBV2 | CASSEGRGGDSPLHF | TGTGCCAGCAGTGAAGGTAGGGGCGGTGATTCACCCCTCCACTTT
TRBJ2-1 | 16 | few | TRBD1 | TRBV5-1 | CASSRGTGNSYNEQFF | TGCGCCAGCAGCCGCGGGACAGGGAACTCCTACAATGAGCAGTTCTTC
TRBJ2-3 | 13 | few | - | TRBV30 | CAFLARDTDTQYF | TGTGCCTTCCTAGCGCGAGACACAGATACGCAGTATTTT
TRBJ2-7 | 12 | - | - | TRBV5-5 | CASSLGVYEQYF | TGTGCCAGCAGCTTAGGAGTCTACGAGCAGTACTTC
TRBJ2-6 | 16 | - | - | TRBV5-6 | CASRPPWSSGANVLTF | TGTGCCAGCAGGCCGCCGTGGTCATCTGGGGCCAACGTCCTGACTTTC
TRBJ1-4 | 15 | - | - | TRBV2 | CASSEVRDLREKLFF | TGTGCCAGCAGTGAAGTGCGGGACTTAAGGGAAAAACTGTTTTTT
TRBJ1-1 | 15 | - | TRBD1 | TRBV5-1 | CASSSGDRPNTEAFF | TGCGCCAGCAGCTCCGGGGACAGGCCTAACACTGAAGCTTTCTTT
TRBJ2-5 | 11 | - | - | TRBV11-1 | CASSLIETQYF | TGTGCCAGCAGCCTAATAGAGACCCAGTACTTC
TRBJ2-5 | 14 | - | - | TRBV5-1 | CASSLQTVQETQYF | TGCGCCAGCAGCTTGCAGACAGTCCAAGAGACCCAGTACTTC
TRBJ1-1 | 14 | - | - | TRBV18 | CASSPTGYDTEAFF | TGTGCCAGCTCACCAACCGGGTATGACACTGAAGCTTTCTTT
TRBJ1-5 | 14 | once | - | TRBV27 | CASSPVYSNQPQHF | TGTGCCAGCAGCCCTGTTTATAGCAATCAGCCCCAGCATTTT
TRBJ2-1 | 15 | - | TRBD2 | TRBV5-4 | CASSSSGNPYNEQFF | TGTGCCAGCAGCTCTAGCGGGAACCCGTACAATGAGCAGTTCTTC
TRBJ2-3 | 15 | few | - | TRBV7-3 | CASSPLSGGPDTQYF | TGTGCCAGCAGCCCCCTTTCTGGTGGGCCAGATACGCAGTATTTT
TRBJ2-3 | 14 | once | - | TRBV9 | CASTIGESTDTQYF | TGTGCCAGCACGATAGGGGAGAGCACAGATACGCAGTATTTT
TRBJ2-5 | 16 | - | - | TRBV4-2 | CASSPQVWVGQETQYF | TGTGCCAGCAGCCCCCAGGTTTGGGTGGGGCAAGAGACCCAGTACTTC
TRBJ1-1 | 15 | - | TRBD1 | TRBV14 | CASSRRTGRNTEAFF | TGTGCCAGCAGCCGCCGGACAGGGAGGAACACTGAAGCTTTCTTT
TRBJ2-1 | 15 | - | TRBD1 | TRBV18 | CASSPRDRVSNEQFF | TGTGCCAGCTCACCACGGGACAGGGTGTCCAATGAGCAGTTCTTC
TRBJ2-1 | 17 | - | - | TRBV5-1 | CASSLAVGTFLTGEQFF | TGCGCCAGCAGCTTGGCGGTCGGGACATTCTTAACAGGGGAGCAGTTCTTC
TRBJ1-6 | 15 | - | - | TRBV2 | CASIPGGLGNSPLHF | TGTGCCAGCATACCCGGCGGGTTAGGAAATTCACCCCTCCACTTT
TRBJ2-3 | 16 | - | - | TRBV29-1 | CSVEGVPGRAVDTQYF | TGCAGCGTTGAAGGGGTTCCGGGACGGGCGGTAGATACGCAGTATTTT
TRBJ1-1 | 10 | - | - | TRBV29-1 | CSDRDGEAFF | TGCAGCGACCGGGACGGTGAAGCTTTCTTT
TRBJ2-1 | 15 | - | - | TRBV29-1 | CSVEPPDSHYNEQFF | TGCAGCGTTGAGCCGCCGGACTCCCACTACAATGAGCAGTTCTTC
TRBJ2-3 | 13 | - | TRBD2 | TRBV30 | CACRLAGLDTQYF | TGTGCCTGTAGACTAGCGGGGCTGGATACGCAGTATTTT
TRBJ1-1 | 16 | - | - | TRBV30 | CAWTVRGAPRGPEAFF | TGTGCCTGGACCGTACGGGGGGCGCCCAGGGGCCCTGAAGCTTTCTTT
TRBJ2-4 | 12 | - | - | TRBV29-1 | CSVSTGKNIQYF | TGCAGCGTATCGACAGGAAAAAACATTCAGTACTTC
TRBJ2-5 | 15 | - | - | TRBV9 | CASSVAPGPGETQYF | TGTGCCAGCAGCGTAGCTCCCGGGCCAGGGGAGACCCAGTACTTC
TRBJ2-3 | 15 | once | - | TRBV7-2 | CASSLEGLSTDTQYF | TGTGCCAGCAGCTTAGAAGGGTTGAGCACAGATACGCAGTATTTT
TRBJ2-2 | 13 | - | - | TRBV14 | CASSQVSFGELFF | TGTGCCAGCAGCCAAGTCTCCTTCGGGGAGCTGTTTTTT
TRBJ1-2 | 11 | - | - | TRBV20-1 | CSARTTRANTF | TGCAGTGCCAGAACCACAAGGGCTAACACCTTC
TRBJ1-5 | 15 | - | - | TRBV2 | CASSAGTSRNQPQHF | TGTGCCAGCAGTGCAGGGACGAGTCGCAATCAGCCCCAGCATTTT
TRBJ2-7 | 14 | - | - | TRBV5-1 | CASSLDPRDYEQYF | TGCGCCAGCAGCTTGGACCCCAGAGACTACGAGCAGTACTTC
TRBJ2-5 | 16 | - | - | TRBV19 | CASTQTPQGRKETQYF | TGTGCCAGTACCCAAACGCCTCAGGGTAGGAAGGAGACCCAGTACTTC
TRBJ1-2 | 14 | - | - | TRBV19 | CASSMEFTDYGYTF | TGTGCCAGTAGTATGGAGTTTACAGACTATGGCTACACCTTC
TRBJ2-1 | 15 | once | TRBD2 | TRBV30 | CAWSPSSGGQGEQFF | TGTGCCTGGAGTCCTAGTAGCGGGGGGCAGGGTGAGCAGTTCTTC